This TCR beta chain originates from a study of cytomegalovirus exposure and HLA in healthy donors. Germline CDR1 reads LGHNA; CDR2 reads YSLEER. The CDR3 has 15 amino acids. Trimming took 0 bases from V and 5 from J, leaving 14 bases between them. Regarding the study as a whole: Later on, an analysis tied 15,000 to 20,000 TCR beta sequences to HLA alleles at 0.05 false discovery rate.

PCR was performed using 60 Vbeta and 13 Jbeta primers. The method was immunoSEQ multiplex PCR; TCRdb's version includes in-frame clones alone and lacks a portion of them. The profile shows about 110,000 clones, roughly three quarters of them singletons. About this clone itself: The antigen is unknown.

The chain joins TRBV4-3 to TRBJ2-7; TRBD1 is a possible D gene (5 bases). This receptor was taken from a man aged 18 to 30 in good health and CMV-seronegative. The sample was PBMCs. CDR3 sequence: CASSQESRVSNEQYF. CDR3 nucleotides: TGCGCCAGCAGCCAAGAATCCAGGGTATCAAACGAGCAGTACTTC.